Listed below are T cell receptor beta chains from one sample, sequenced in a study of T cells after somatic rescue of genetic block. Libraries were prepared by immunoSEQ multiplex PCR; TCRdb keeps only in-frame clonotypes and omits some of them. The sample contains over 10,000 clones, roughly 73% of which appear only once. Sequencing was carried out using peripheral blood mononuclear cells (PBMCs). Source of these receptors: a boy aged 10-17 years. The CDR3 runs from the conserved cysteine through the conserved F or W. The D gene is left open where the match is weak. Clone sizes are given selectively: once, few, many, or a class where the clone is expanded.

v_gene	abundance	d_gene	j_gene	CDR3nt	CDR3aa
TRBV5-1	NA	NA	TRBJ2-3	TGCGCCAGCAGCTTACGTTTTGAGGGGGGCACAGATACGCAGTATTTT	CASSLRFEGGTDTQYF
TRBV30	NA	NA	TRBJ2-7	TGTGCCTGGAGTGTACCAGCAGGGAGAGGGTCCTACGAGCAGTACTTC	CAWSVPAGRGSYEQYF
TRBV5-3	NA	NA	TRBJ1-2	TGTGCCAGAAGCTTGGAAAGGGGCGGAGGCTATGGCTACACCTTC	CARSLERGGGYGYTF
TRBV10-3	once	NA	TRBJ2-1	TGTGCCATCAGTGGCCGGGGGGCCCTCTCCTACAATGAGCAGTTCTTC	CAISGRGALSYNEQFF
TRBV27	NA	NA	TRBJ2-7	TGTGCCAGCAGTTTATGGGGGGCTAACTACGAGCAGTACTTC	CASSLWGANYEQYF
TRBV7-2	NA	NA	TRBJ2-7	TGTGCCAGCAGCTTTTACATCAGTAACGAGCAGTACTTC	CASSFYISNEQYF
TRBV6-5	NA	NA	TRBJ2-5	TGTGCCAGCAGTTACAATGCGGGACCACAAGAGACCCAGTACTTC	CASSYNAGPQETQYF
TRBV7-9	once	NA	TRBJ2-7	TGTGCCAGCAGCTTAGCGGGACACACCTACGAGCAGTACTTC	CASSLAGHTYEQYF
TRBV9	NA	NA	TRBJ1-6	TGTGCCAGCAGCACCCACAATTCACCCCTCCACTTT	CASSTHNSPLHF
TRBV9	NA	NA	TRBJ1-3	TGTGCCAGCAGCGTAGTCCCCGGGGCAGGAAACACCATATATTTT	CASSVVPGAGNTIYF
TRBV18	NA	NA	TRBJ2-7	TGTGCCAGCTCTAATGTTCGGGACCCCCACGAGCAGTACTTC	CASSNVRDPHEQYF
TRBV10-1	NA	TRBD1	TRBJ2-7	TGCGCCAGCAGTTCGACAGGGGGCGAGCAGTACTTC	CASSSTGGEQYF
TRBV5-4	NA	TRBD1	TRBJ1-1	TGTGCCAGCAGCTTGAGGGGGCAGGCTTTCTTT	CASSLRGQAFF
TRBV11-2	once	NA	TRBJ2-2	TGTGCCAGCAGCTTGATGCCTTCCTGGAACACCGGGGAGCTGTTTTTT	CASSLMPSWNTGELFF
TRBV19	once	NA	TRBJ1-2	TGTGCCAGTAGTATGGGAGTTCCCTATGGCTACACCTTC	CASSMGVPYGYTF
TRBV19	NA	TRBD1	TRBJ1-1	TGTGCCAGTAGGATACAGGGGGCAGGCAGAAAAACTGAAGCTTTCTTT	CASRIQGAGRKTEAFF
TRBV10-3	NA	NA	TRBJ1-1	TGTGCCATCAGGACGGGACGGGGGTACACTGAAGCTTTCTTT	CAIRTGRGYTEAFF
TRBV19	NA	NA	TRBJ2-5	TGTGCCAGTAGTTCCCTACCGAGACAGGGAGGGCAGACCCAGTACTTC	CASSSLPRQGGQTQYF
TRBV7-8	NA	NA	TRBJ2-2	TGTGCCAGCAGCTTAGACCGGGGGCGGCGGACCGGGGAGCTGTTTTTT	CASSLDRGRRTGELFF
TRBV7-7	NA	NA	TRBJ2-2	TGTGCTAGCAGCTCTGAGAACACCGGGGAGCTGTTTTTT	CASSSENTGELFF
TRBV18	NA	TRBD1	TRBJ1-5	TGTGCCAGCTCACCCGGACAGGGGACCCGGGAGCCCCAGCATTTT	CASSPGQGTREPQHF
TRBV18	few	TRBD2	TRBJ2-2	TGTGCCAGCTCACAGACTAGCGGGAGTAGTACCGGGGAGCTGTTTTTT	CASSQTSGSSTGELFF
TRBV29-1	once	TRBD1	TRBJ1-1	TGCAGCGGGACAGGGACGTTCACTGAAGCTTTCTTT	CSGTGTFTEAFF
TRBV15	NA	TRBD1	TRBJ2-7	TGTGCCACCAGCAAAAGAAGTCTCGGACAGGGGGTCTACGAGCAGTACTTC	CATSKRSLGQGVYEQYF
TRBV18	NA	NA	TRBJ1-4	TGTGCCAGCTCACCCCGGGGCTATGATGGAAAACTGTTTTTT	CASSPRGYDGKLFF
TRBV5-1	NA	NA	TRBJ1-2	TGCGCCAGCAGCTTGGGGCAGACCTATGGCTACACCTTC	CASSLGQTYGYTF
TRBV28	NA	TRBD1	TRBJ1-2	TGTGCCAGCAGTACCGTGGACAGGGGGCGCGGATATGGCTACACCTTC	CASSTVDRGRGYGYTF
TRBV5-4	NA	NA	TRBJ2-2	TGTGCCAGCAGACAGAACACCGGGGAGCTGTTTTTT	CASRQNTGELFF
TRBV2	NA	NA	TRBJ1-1	TGTGCCAGCAGGGACCGAATGAACACTGAAGCTTTCTTT	CASRDRMNTEAFF
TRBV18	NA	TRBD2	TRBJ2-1	TGTGCCAGCTCACCCATTAAGCGGGAGAATGAGCAGTTCTTC	CASSPIKRENEQFF
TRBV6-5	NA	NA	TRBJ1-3	TGTGCCAGCAGTTACTCAAAGGGTGCTGGAAACACCATATATTTT	CASSYSKGAGNTIYF
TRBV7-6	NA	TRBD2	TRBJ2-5	TGTGCCAGCAGCTTCGGACTAGCGGGGGCCGCACGGTTCCAAGAGACCCAGTACTTC	CASSFGLAGAARFQETQYF
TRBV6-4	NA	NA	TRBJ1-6	TGTGCCAGCAGTGACGTTGCCTCACCCCTCCACTTT	CASSDVASPLHF
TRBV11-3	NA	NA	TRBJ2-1	TGTGCCAGCAGCCCCGGCTACAATGAGCAGTTCTTC	CASSPGYNEQFF
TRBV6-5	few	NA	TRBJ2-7	TGTGCCAGCAGTTATTCCCTATTCCCTACAGGGACCGAGCAGTACTTC	CASSYSLFPTGTEQYF
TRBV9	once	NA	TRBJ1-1	TGTGCCAGCAGCGTAGGTGTAAAAACTGAAGCTTTCTTT	CASSVGVKTEAFF
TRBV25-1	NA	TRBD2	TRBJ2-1	TGTGCCAGCAGTGAATTGGAGCGGGGGTTATTAGGTGAGCAGTTCTTC	CASSELERGLLGEQFF
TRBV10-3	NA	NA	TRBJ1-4	TGTGCCATCAGTGAGTCGGGGACCACTAATGAAAAACTGTTTTTT	CAISESGTTNEKLFF
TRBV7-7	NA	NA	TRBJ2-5	TGTGCCAGCAGCTTAGCGGCAGGGAGGCTGGGACAAGAGACCCAGTACTTC	CASSLAAGRLGQETQYF
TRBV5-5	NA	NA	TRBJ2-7	TGTGCCAGCAGCCGGGACGGCTACGAGCAGTACTTC	CASSRDGYEQYF
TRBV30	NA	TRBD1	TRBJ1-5	TGTGCCTGGAGCCACTGGACAGGACATCAGCCCCAGCATTTT	CAWSHWTGHQPQHF
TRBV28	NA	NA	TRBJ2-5	TGTGCCAGCAGTTTAATAAGGGAGACCCAGTACTTC	CASSLIRETQYF
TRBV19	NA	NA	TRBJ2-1	TGTGCCAGTACCGGGGGCGGAAACGAGCAGTTCTTC	CASTGGGNEQFF
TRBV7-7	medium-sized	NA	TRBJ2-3	TGTGCCAGCAGCTTATACCCTAAAGATACGCAGTATTTT	CASSLYPKDTQYF
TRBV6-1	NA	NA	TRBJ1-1	TGTGCCAGCAGTGAACAGGGAACGAACACTGAAGCTTTCTTT	CASSEQGTNTEAFF
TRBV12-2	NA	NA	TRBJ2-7	TGTGCAAGTCGCTCCTCCTCCTACGAGCAGTACTTC	CASRSSSYEQYF
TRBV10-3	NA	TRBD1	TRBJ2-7	TGTGCCATCACCTCGACAGGGTACTACGAGCAGTACTTC	CAITSTGYYEQYF
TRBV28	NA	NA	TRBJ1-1	TGTGCCAGCAGTTTACACAGGTTTAACACTGAAGCTTTCTTT	CASSLHRFNTEAFF
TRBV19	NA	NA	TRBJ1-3	TGTGCCAGTAGTTTCTTAGGGGCTGGAAACACCATATATTTT	CASSFLGAGNTIYF
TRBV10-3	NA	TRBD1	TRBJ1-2	TGTGCCATCGGTGGACAGGGACAGGGAGTAGGCTACACCTTC	CAIGGQGQGVGYTF
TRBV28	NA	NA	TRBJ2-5	TGTGCCAGCAGTTCTTGGACTGCCAAAGAGACCCAGTACTTC	CASSSWTAKETQYF
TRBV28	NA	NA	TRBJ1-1	TGTGCCAGCAGTTTAAGGTACCCTGAAGCTTTCTTT	CASSLRYPEAFF
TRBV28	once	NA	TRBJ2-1	TGTGCCAGCAGTTTCCAGGGACGCAATGAGCAGTTCTTC	CASSFQGRNEQFF
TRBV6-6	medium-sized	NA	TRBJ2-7	TGTGCCAGCAGTTACTCATCGCGGAAAGGAGGGGACGAGCAGTACTTC	CASSYSSRKGGDEQYF